These 19 T cell receptor beta chains came from one sample sequenced in a study of blood T cells in healthy people across ages. With a J-beta primer mix and a sample-barcoded 5' primer, a second PCR ran about 6 to 11 cycles. TCRdb passed the 5' RACE reads through MiXCR, listing each CDR3 protein once. The data show about 510,000 distinct CDR3 sequences, about 28% seen once. These data also formed part of another study, on T cells of mothers and their children.

The specimen sequenced was blood. Receptors were obtained from a boy aged 2-15 years in good health.

This clonotype showed up just a few times. The chain is built from TRBV19 and TRBJ2-5; TRBD1 matches at 7 bases. Germline CDR1 is LNHDA and CDR2 is SQIVND (reference sequence). The V segment lost 7 bases and the J segment 1 base; nucleotides outside the gene matches: 6. The CDR3 has 14 residues. The CDR3: CASTPDRTQETQYF. The CDR3 region has the DNA TGTGCCAGTACCCCGGACAGGACCCAAGAGACCCAGTACTTC.

This clonotype was found a few times. The chain has TRBV10-3 and TRBJ2-7, with 9 bases aligning to TRBD2. The CDR3 spans 14 residues. V lost 4 bases to trimming and J lost 3 bases; unmatched junction nucleotides: 4. Germline-derived CDR1 and CDR2 are ENHRY and SYGVKD. CDR3 residues: CAISAETSGYEQYF. The CDR3 DNA reads TGTGCCATCAGTGCCGAGACTAGCGGCTACGAGCAGTACTTC.

The chain recombines TRBV27 with TRBJ2-1; TRBD2 is a possible D gene (7 bases). V was clipped by 6 bases and J by 0 bases, with 12 bases between them. CDR1 and CDR2 from the germline V gene are MNHEY and SMNVEV (reference sequence). The CDR3 has 15 amino acids. The CDR3 bases are TGTGCCAGCAGCAGGGGACTACGCTCCTACAATGAGCAGTTCTTC. Residues: CASSRGLRSYNEQFF.

The chain combines TRBV10-3 with TRBJ2-7; D perhaps matches TRBD1 (5 bases). The CDR3 length is 13 residues. Germline CDR1 is ENHRY and CDR2 is SYGVKD. The ends were cut back, 4 bases at V and 6 bases at J, with 13 bases in the middle. CDR3 region: CAISAPTDSEQYF. In nucleotides, the CDR3 is TGTGCCATCAGTGCCCCGACAGATTCCGAGCAGTACTTC.

This clonotype was counted only a few times. This CDR3 reads CASSPKYGPEKLFF. For the CDR3, the DNA is TGTGCCAGCAGCCCTAAATACGGACCGGAAAAACTGTTTTTT. V and J are TRBV7-9 and TRBJ1-4; D is undetermined. Looked up from germline, CDR1 is SEHNR and CDR2 is FQNEAQ (reference sequence). Trimming took 5 bases from V and 8 from J, leaving 15 bases between them. CDR3 length: 14 amino acids.

This clonotype came up many times. This sequence joins TRBV12-3 or TRBV12-4 and TRBJ2-1; D is uncertain. The length of the CDR3 is 14 residues. V dropped 6 bases and J dropped 2 bases, with 11 bases sitting between them. DNA for the CDR3: TGTGCCAGCAGGCTGTCAGTTACCTACAATGAGCAGTTCTTC. Its protein is CASRLSVTYNEQFF.

V usage is TRBV10-2 and J usage is TRBJ2-6; D unclear. Between the trimmed V and J ends, which lost 8 bases and 2 bases, there was a span of 7 bases. Germline loops: CDR1 WSHSY, CDR2 SAAADI. The CDR3 spans 13 residues. In nucleotides, the CDR3 is TGCGCCAGCTCAGTAGCTGGGGCCAACGTCCTGACTTTC. This encodes CASSVAGANVLTF.

The rearrangement links TRBV12-3 or TRBV12-4 to TRBJ2-7; no firm D call. The CDR3 sequence is 13 residues long. V lost 5 bases and J 0 bases, leaving 8 bases between the germline ends. The CDR3: CASSRSVSYEQYF. The CDR3 DNA sequence: TGTGCCAGCAGTCGGTCAGTCTCCTACGAGCAGTACTTC.

The V gene is TRBV28, the J gene TRBJ2-7; TRBD1 agrees at 7 bases. The CDR3 length is 13 residues. The trim removed 10 bases at V and 2 bases at J, leaving 8 bases unmatched. Germline CDR1 is MDHEN and CDR2 is SYDVKM. The CDR3 DNA follows: TGTGCCACAATCCCGGGACAGACCTACGAGCAGTACTTC. Translating gives CATIPGQTYEQYF.

In its sample, this clonotype was seen once. The J gene is TRBJ2-1, the V gene TRBV7-2, with 9 bases lining up with TRBD2. The trim removed 2 bases at V and 4 bases at J, leaving 3 bases unmatched. Germline CDR1 is SGHTA and CDR2 is FQGNSA. The length of the CDR3 is 15 residues. Here the CDR3 DNA reads TGTGCCAGCAGCTTAATCCTAGCGGGGTACAATGAGCAGTTCTTC. Residues: CASSLILAGYNEQFF.

This chain connects TRBV11-1 to TRBJ1-4, with TRBD1 identical over 9 bases. Germline V gene data show CDR1 as SGHAT and CDR2 as FQDESV (reference sequence). This CDR3 has 18 amino acids. V lost 5 bases to trimming and J lost 8 bases; unmatched junction nucleotides: 18. The DNA of the CDR3 is TGTGCCAGCAGCCTACACCCGGGACAGGGCGCCAAAGGGGAAAAACTGTTTTTT. Translation: CASSLHPGQGAKGEKLFF.

The chain couples TRBV10-3 to TRBJ1-2; D is ambiguous. Germline CDR1 and CDR2: ENHRY and SYGVKD. V gave up 4 bases and J gave up 4 bases, with 13 bases separating them. The length of the CDR3 is 14 residues. The chain's CDR3 is CAISGTAGSYGYTF. CDR3 coding DNA: TGTGCCATCAGTGGGACCGCCGGGAGCTATGGCTACACCTTC.

This clonotype was detected once. The J gene is TRBJ2-5, the V gene TRBV27; D might be TRBD1 or TRBD2, each matching 5 bases. The tail of the sequence fits TRBJ2-1 better, so the J call may be wrong. CDR1 is MNHEY and CDR2 is SMNVEV in the germline V gene (reference sequence). The CDR3 has 12 residues. The chain's CDR3 is CASSLIWGEQFF. The CDR3 DNA reads as TGTGCCAGCAGTTTAATCTGGGGGGAGCAGTTCTTC.

V gene TRBV6-6 combines with J gene TRBJ2-5; TRBD2 matches 11 bases. Germline assignment: CDR1 MNHNY and CDR2 SVGAGI (reference sequence). This CDR3 contains 16 residues. J was trimmed by 4 bases and V by 4 bases; bases with no gene match: 8. DNA for the CDR3: TGTGCCAGCAGTTCGGCTAGCGGGAGGATCGCAGAGACCCAGTACTTC. It specifies CASSSASGRIAETQYF.

Details on this clonotype: A junction boundary mismatches the germline segment, possibly from a read error. V is TRBV20-1 and J is TRBJ2-1, with D tentatively TRBD2 (5 bases). This CDR3 spans 13 amino acids. From germline, CDR1 is DFQATT and CDR2 SNEGSKA (reference sequence). The CDR3 DNA is TGCAATGCTCGTGAGCGGAGAATACATGAGCAGTTCTTC. Its translation is CNARERRIHEQFF.

In this sample, this clonotype turned up a few times. The CDR3 coding sequence is TGCAGTGCTAGGAAAGGGCTCAGTGAGCAGTACTTC. It is translated as CSARKGLSEQYF. The chain combines TRBV20-1 with TRBJ2-5; D unresolved. The ends were cut back, 3 bases at V and 11 bases at J, with 16 bases in the middle. This CDR3 comprises 12 residues. Germline V gene data show CDR1 as DFQATT and CDR2 as SNEGSKA (reference sequence).

This clonotype was seen more than once but under ten times. The chain employs TRBV9 and TRBJ2-7; D is undetermined. Trimming pared 0 bases from V and 2 bases from J, leaving 15 bases between. This CDR3 comprises 16 residues. Germline V gene lookup returns CDR1 SGDLS and CDR2 YYNGEE. The CDR3 here is CASSVDPDGDAYEQYF. The DNA of the CDR3 is TGTGCCAGCAGCGTAGACCCTGACGGAGACGCCTACGAGCAGTACTTC.

The chain couples TRBV12-3 or TRBV12-4 to TRBJ2-1; weak D call: TRBD1 (6 bases). The CDR3 has 14 residues. V was pared by 5 bases and J by 7 bases, with 15 bases between. The CDR3 region has the DNA TGTGCCAGCAGTCCAAGCGTGGGGGCTAATGAGCAGTTCTTC. It is translated as CASSPSVGANEQFF.

This sequence joins TRBV25-1 and TRBJ1-2, with D possibly matching TRBD1 (5 bases). Trimming took 4 bases from V and 10 from J, leaving 10 bases between them. Germline-derived CDR1 and CDR2 are MGHDK and SYGVNS. CDR3 length: 11 residues. The CDR3 DNA reads TGTGCCAGCAGTGCCGGGGACTTCTACACCTTC. This translates into CASSAGDFYTF.